This entry features one T cell receptor beta chain sequence. The V and J ends lost 1 base and 2 bases, in that order; junction bases with no gene match: 8. Germline V gene lookup returns CDR1 LGHNA and CDR2 YSLEER. CDR3 length: 17 residues. Depth targeted 1 in 200,000 to 1 in 1 million T cells, averaging about 9.2x coverage per clonotype. Sequencing was performed with immunoSEQ multiplex PCR; in TCRdb, only in-frame clones are kept and a portion is missing. Of 150,000 to 200,000 clones detected, 70% to 90% appear once; the ten largest clones hold 3%. PBMCs that had been cryopreserved were the source of about 2 micrograms of genomic DNA for TCR beta libraries. The data derive from a study of cytotoxic CD8 clonotypes in ibrutinib-treated CLL. Study-wide background: IGHV unmutated 17 to 18; relapsed/refractory 11; treatment-naive more than 14. The samples contained over 250,000 productive templates on average. They also contained an average of about 100,000 productive rearrangements.

The sequence was collected from a human donor with chronic lymphocytic leukemia. The V and J genes are TRBV4-3 and TRBJ2-1; 7 nucleotides agree with TRBD2. This specimen consisted of PBMCs, obtained at disease progression, from a patient treated with ibrutinib. This chain's CDR3 is CASSQGLSGYTYNEQFF. DNA for the CDR3: TGCGCCAGCAGCCAAGGTCTTAGCGGGTATACCTACAATGAGCAGTTCTTC.